This T cell receptor beta chain was sequenced during a study of T cell responses to AZD1222 COVID-19 vaccine. Study-level points and caveats: Possibly, clonal diversity was underestimated; donors were largely white British and included more females. The repertoires were collected only after the peak T cell response. Increases in Spike-specific TCR breadth and depth were seen after two AZD1222 doses. Targets within unmutated variant regions were reportedly found for nearly half of spike-specific TCRs.

Trimming stripped 4 bases from V and 7 bases from J, with 22 bases between. Germline V gene data show CDR1 as MGHRA and CDR2 as YSYEKL. This CDR3 contains 17 residues. Data came from immunoSEQ multiplex PCR; TCRdb stores just in-frame clones and leaves some out. This sample has about 140,000 clones; 92% occur once, and the top ten carry 3.5% to 4.5%. With regard to this clone: The antigen remains unidentified.

The rearrangement joins TRBV4-1 to TRBJ1-4; D may be TRBD1 (5 bases). Sequenced material: peripheral blood, taken 28 days after the second AZD1222 dose. This clonotype originated in an adult who received the AZD1222 COVID-19 vaccine. Written as DNA, the CDR3 is TGCGCCAGCAGCCCCAGACAGACAGAGGCCATATTTGAAAAACTGTTTTTT. Protein sequence: CASSPRQTEAIFEKLFF.